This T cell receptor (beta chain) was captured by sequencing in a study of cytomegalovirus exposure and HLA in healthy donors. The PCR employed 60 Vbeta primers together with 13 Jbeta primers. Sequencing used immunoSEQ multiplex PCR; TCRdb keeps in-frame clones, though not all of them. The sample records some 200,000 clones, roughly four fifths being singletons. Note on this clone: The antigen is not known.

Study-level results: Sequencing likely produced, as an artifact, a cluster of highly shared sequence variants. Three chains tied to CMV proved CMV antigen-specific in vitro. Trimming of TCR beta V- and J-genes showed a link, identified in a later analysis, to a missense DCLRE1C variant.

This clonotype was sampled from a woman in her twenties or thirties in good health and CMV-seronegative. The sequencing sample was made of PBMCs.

Here the CDR3 reads CASSLVGLAAYNEQFF. The CDR3 DNA reads as TGTGCCAGCAGCTTAGTGGGACTAGCGGCGTACAATGAGCAGTTCTTC. The chain joins TRBV7-2 to TRBJ2-1, with 11 positions matching TRBD2. This CDR3 region has 16 residues. Germline-derived CDR1 and CDR2 are SGHTA and FQGNSA. V was clipped by 1 base and J by 4 bases; unmatched bases: 3.